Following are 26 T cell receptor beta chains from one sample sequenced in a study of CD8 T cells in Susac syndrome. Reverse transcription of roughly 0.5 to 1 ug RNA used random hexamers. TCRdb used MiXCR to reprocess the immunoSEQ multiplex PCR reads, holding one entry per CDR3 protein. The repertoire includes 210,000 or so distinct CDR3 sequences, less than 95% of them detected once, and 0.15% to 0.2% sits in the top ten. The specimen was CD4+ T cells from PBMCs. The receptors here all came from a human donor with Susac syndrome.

The CDR3 loop reads CAWRDRFATNEKLFF. The CDR3 coding sequence is TGTGCCTGGAGGGACAGGTTTGCAACTAATGAAAAACTGTTTTTT. This chain uses TRBV30 with TRBJ1-4, with 7 bases aligning to TRBD1. Germline V gives CDR1 GTSNPN, CDR2 SVGIG (reference sequence). CDR3 length equals 15 residues. V was clipped by 3 bases and J by 0 bases; unmatched bases: 4.

In DNA form, the CDR3 reads TGCAGCGTTGGAGTGGAGGGACAGATGAACACTGAAGCTTTCTTT. Amino acids: CSVGVEGQMNTEAFF. This chain joins TRBV29-1 and TRBJ1-1, with 7 bases fitting TRBD1. Losses at the gene ends were 4 bases for V and 0 bases for J; bases not matched to a gene: 8. Germline V gene sequence: CDR1 SQVTM, CDR2 ANQGSEA. The CDR3 loop spans 15 amino acids.

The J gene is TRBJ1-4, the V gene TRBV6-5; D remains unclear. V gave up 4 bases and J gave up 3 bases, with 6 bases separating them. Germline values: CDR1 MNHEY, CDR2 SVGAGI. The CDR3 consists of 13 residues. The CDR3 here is CASSWVPNEKLFF. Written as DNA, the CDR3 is TGTGCCAGCAGTTGGGTCCCTAATGAAAAACTGTTTTTT.

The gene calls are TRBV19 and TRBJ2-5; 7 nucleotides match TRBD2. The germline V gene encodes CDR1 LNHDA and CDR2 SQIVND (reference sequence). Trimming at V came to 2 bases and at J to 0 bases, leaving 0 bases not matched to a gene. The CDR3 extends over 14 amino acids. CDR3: CASSIRGDQETQYF. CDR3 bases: TGTGCCAGTAGTATACGGGGGGACCAAGAGACCCAGTACTTC.

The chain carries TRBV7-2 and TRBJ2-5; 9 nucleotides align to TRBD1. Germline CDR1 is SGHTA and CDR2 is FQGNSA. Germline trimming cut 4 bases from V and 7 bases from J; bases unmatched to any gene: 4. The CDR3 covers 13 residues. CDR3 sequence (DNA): TGTGCCAGCAGCTCCGGACAGGGGACGACCCAGTACTTC. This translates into CASSSGQGTTQYF.

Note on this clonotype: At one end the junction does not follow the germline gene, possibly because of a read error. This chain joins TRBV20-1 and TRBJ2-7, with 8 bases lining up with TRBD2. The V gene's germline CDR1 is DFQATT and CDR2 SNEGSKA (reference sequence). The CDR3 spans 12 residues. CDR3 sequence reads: CSARAGVGEQYF. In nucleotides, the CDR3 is TGCAGTGCCAGAGCGGGGGTCGGCGAGCAGTACTTC.

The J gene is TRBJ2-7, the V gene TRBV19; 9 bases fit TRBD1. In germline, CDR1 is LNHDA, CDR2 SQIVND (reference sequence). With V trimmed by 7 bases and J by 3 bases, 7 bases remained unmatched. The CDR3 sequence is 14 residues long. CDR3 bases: TGTGCCAGTATATCCCGGACAGGGGACTACGAGCAGTACTTC. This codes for CASISRTGDYEQYF.

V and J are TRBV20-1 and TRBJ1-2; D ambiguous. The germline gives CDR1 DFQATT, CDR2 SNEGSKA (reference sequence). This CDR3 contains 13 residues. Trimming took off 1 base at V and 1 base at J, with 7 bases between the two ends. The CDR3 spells CSARVASNYGYTF. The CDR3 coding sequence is TGCAGTGCTAGAGTGGCCAGTAACTATGGCTACACCTTC.

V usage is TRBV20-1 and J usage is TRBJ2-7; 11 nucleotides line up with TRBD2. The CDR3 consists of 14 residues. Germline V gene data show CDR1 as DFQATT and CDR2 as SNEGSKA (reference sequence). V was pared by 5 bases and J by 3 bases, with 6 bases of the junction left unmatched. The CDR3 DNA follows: TGCAGTGCTTTAACTACTAGCGGGGGCTACGAGCAGTACTTC. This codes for CSALTTSGGYEQYF.

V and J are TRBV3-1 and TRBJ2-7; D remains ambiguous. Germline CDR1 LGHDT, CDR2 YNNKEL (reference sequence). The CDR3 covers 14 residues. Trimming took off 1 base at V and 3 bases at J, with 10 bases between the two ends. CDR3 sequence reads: CASSQALADYEQYF. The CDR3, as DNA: TGTGCCAGCAGCCAAGCTTTAGCCGACTACGAGCAGTACTTC.

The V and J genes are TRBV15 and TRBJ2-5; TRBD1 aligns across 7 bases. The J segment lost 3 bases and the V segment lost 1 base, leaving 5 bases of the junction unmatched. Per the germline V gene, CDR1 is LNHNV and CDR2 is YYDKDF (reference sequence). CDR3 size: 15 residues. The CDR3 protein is CATSRGAGTEETQYF. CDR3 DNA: TGTGCCACCAGCAGAGGGGCCGGGACAGAAGAGACCCAGTACTTC.

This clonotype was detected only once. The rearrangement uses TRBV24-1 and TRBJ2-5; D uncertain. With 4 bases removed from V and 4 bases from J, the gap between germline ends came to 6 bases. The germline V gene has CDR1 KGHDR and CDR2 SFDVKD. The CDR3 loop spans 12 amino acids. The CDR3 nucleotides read TGTGCCACCAGTGACAAACTAGAGACCCAGTACTTC. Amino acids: CATSDKLETQYF.

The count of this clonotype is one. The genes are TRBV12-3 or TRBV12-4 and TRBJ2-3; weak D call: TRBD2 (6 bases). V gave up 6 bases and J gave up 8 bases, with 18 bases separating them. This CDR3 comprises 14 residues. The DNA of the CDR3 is TGTGCCAGCAGCCCCGGGACTCCTAGTGGTACGCAGTATTTT. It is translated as CASSPGTPSGTQYF.

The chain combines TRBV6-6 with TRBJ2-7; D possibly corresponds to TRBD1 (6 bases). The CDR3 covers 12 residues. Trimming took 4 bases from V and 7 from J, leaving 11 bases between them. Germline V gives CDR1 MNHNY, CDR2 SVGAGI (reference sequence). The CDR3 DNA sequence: TGTGCCAGCAGTTCGGGTCAGGGGGAGCAGTACTTC. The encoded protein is CASSSGQGEQYF.

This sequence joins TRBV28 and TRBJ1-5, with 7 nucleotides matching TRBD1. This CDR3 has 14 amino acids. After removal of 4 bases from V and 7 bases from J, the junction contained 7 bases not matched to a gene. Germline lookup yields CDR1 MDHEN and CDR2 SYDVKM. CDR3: CASSWTGEVQPQHF. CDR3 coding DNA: TGTGCCAGCAGTTGGACAGGAGAGGTCCAGCCCCAGCATTTT.

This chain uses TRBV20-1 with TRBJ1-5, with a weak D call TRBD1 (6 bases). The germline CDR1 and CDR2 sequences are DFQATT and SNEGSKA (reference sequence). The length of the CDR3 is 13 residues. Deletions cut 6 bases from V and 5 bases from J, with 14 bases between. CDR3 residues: CSALDSGYQPQHF. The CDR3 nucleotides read TGCAGTGCACTGGACAGCGGGTATCAGCCCCAGCATTTT.

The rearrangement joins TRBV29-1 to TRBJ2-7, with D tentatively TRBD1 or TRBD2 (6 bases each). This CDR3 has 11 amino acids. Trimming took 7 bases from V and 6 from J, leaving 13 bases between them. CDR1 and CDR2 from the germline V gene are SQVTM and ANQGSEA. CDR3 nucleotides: TGCAGCGGGGGGGCTGAGGGCGAGCAGTACTTC. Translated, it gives CSGGAEGEQYF.

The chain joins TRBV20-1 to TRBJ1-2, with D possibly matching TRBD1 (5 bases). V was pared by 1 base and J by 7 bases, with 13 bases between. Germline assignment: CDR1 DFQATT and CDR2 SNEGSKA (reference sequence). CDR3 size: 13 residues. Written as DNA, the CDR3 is TGCAGTGCTAGAGCCCCAGGGAAGGGTGGCTACACCTTC. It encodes CSARAPGKGGYTF.

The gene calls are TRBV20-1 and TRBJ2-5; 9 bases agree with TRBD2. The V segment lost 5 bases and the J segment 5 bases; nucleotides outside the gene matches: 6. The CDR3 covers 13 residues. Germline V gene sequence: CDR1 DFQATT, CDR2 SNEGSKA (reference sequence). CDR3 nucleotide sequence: TGCAGTGCTGCCGCGGGGGGGGGCGAGACCCAGTACTTC. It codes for CSAAAGGGETQYF.

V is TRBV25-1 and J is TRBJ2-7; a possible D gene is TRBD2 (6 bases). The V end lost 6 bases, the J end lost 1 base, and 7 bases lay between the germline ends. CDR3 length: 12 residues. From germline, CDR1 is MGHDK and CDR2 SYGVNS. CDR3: CASREGSYEQYF. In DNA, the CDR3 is TGTGCCAGCAGGGAGGGGTCCTACGAGCAGTACTTC.

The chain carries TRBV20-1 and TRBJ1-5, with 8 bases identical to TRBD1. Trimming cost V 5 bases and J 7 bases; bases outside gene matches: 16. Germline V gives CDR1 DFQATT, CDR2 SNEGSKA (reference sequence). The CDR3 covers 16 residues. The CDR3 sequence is CSALTGGQGGWQPQHF. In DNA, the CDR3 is TGCAGTGCTCTCACAGGGGGGCAGGGTGGTTGGCAGCCCCAGCATTTT.

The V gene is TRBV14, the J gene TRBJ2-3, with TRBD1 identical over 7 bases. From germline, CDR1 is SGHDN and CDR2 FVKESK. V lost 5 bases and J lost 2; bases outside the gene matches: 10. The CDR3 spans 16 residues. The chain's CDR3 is CASSELRDRNTDTQYF. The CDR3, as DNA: TGTGCCAGCAGCGAGCTCCGGGACAGAAACACAGATACGCAGTATTTT.

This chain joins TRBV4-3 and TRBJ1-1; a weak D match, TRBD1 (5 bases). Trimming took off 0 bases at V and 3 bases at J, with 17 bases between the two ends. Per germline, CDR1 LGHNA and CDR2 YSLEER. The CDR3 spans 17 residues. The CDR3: CASSQDLAGGDDTEAFF. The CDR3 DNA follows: TGCGCCAGCAGCCAAGACCTGGCGGGCGGGGACGACACTGAAGCTTTCTTT.

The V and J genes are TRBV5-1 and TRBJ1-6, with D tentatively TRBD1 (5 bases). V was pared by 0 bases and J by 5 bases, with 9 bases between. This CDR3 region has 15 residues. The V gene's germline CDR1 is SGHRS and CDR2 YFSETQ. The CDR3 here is CASSLAGLNNSPLHF. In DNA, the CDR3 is TGCGCCAGCAGCTTGGCGGGACTGAATAATTCACCCCTCCACTTT. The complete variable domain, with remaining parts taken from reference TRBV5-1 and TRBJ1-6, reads KAGVTQTPRYLIKTRGQQVTLSCSPISGHRSVSWYQQTPGQGLQFLFEYFSETQRNKGNFPGRFSGRQFSNSRSEMNVSTLELGDSALYLCASSLAGLNNSPLHFGNGTRLTVT.

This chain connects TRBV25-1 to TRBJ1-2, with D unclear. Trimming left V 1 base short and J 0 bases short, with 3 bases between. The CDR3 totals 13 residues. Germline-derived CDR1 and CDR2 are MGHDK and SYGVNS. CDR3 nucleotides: TGTGCCAGCAGTGAATTATCTAACTATGGCTACACCTTC. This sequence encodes CASSELSNYGYTF.

CDR3 sequence: CASGLDRGITEAFF. The CDR3 nucleotides are TGTGCCAGCGGGTTGGACAGAGGGATCACTGAAGCTTTCTTT. The genes are TRBV12-3 or TRBV12-4 and TRBJ1-1; the D gene is possibly TRBD1 (6 bases). This CDR3 contains 14 residues. The germline V and J ends were trimmed by 8 bases and 4 bases, with 17 bases remaining between them.